The rows below give T cell receptor beta chains drawn from one sample of a study of graft-versus-host responses after intestinal transplantation. Assay: immunoSEQ multiplex PCR; the TCRdb copy retains only in-frame clones and omits some. The sample yields over 15,000 clones, about nine tenths seen once. The sequenced sample was PBMCs, obtained approximately 230 days after intestinal transplant. These receptors all stem from a human patient who received an intestinal transplant, so some T cells may come from the graft donor. CDR3s include the opening cysteine and the closing phenylalanine or tryptophan. The D gene is left open where the match is weak. Some rows have no size entry. The others give once, few or many, or a class for an expanded clone.

d_call	clone_size	v_call	j_call	cdr3_nt	cdr3_aa
NA	NA	TRBV7-9	TRBJ1-1	TGTGCCAGCAGCTTAAGGCAGAACACTGAAGCTTTCTTT	CASSLRQNTEAFF
NA	NA	TRBV5-1	TRBJ2-5	TGCGCCAGCAGCGCCTACGAGCCGAATAATCCCCAGTACTTC	CASSAYEPNNPQYF
NA	once	TRBV2	TRBJ2-3	TGTGCCAGCAGGCGAGAGCTAGGGGATTTATCAGATACGCAGTATTTT	CASRRELGDLSDTQYF
TRBD2	NA	TRBV19	TRBJ2-2	TGTGCCAGTAGGGGGAGGGAGGACACCGGGGAGCTGTTTTTT	CASRGREDTGELFF
NA	NA	TRBV5-6	TRBJ2-5	TGTGCCAGCAGCTTTTTGGGGCCCGGCAACCAAGAGACCCAGTACTTC	CASSFLGPGNQETQYF
TRBD2	NA	TRBV2	TRBJ2-3	TGTGCCAGCAGTGAAGGGACTAGCCCGGTAACAGATACGCAGTATTTT	CASSEGTSPVTDTQYF
NA	NA	TRBV13	TRBJ2-5	TGTGCCAGCAGCTTGCGGCGGGGTATTGAAAAGACCCAGTACTTC	CASSLRRGIEKTQYF
NA	NA	TRBV27	TRBJ2-1	TGTGCCAGCAGTTTTCGGCCACCGGGATCCCCTTCCTACAATGAGCAGTTCTTC	CASSFRPPGSPSYNEQFF
TRBD2	NA	TRBV14	TRBJ2-5	TGTGCCAGCAGCCAAGATCGGGAGGACATCTTCTTTCCCCGAGAGACCCAGTACTTC	CASSQDREDIFFPRETQYF
TRBD2	NA	TRBV7-2	TRBJ2-5	TGTGCCAGCAGCTTAGTTGCCGGGGGGGCATCCGGATTCGAGACCCAGTACTTC	CASSLVAGGASGFETQYF
NA	few	TRBV5-1	TRBJ1-4	TGCGCCAGCAAGTTGGGGGAAGACGAAAAACTGTTTTTT	CASKLGEDEKLFF
NA	NA	TRBV14	TRBJ1-5	TGTGCCAGCAGCCTCCACGGGCGGGGCCAGCCCCAGCATTTT	CASSLHGRGQPQHF
NA	once	TRBV10-2	TRBJ2-5	TGCGCCAGCAGTGTCCTAGATGAGCAGTACTTC	CASSVLDEQYF
TRBD2	NA	TRBV11-2	TRBJ2-1	TGTGCCAGCAGCTGGGGGGGGAAAGGCTACAATGAGCAGTTCTTC	CASSWGGKGYNEQFF
NA	NA	TRBV21-1	TRBJ2-2	TGTGCCAGCAGCAAAGGGGACACGAACACCGGGGAGCTGTTTTTT	CASSKGDTNTGELFF
NA	NA	TRBV7-3	TRBJ2-3	TGTGCCAGCAGCCCAAATAGGAGGGCCACTTATAGCACAGATACGCAGTATTTT	CASSPNRRATYSTDTQYF
NA	NA	TRBV7-9	TRBJ1-3	TGTGCCAGCAGCGCAATAGGAAACACCATATATTTT	CASSAIGNTIYF
TRBD1	NA	TRBV7-3	TRBJ2-2	TGTGCCAGCAGCTCTACAGGGGGCAGGACCGGGGAGCTGTTTTTT	CASSSTGGRTGELFF
TRBD1	once	TRBV6-4	TRBJ1-4	TGTGCCAGCAGTGACTCTGCAGGGGGAGAAAAACTGTTTTTT	CASSDSAGGEKLFF
TRBD1	NA	TRBV6-4	TRBJ2-2	TGTGCCAGCAGTGACTCGGACAGGGGGGAGCTGTTTTTT	CASSDSDRGELFF
TRBD2	few	TRBV29-1	TRBJ2-1	TGCAGCGTTGAACCGGGACTAGCGGGGAAGGATGTGGGTGAGCAGTTCTTC	CSVEPGLAGKDVGEQFF
NA	NA	TRBV11-3	TRBJ2-5	TGTGCCAGCAGCTTAAGACGGATCCAAGAGACCCAGTACTTC	CASSLRRIQETQYF
TRBD2	NA	TRBV5-8	TRBJ2-3	TGTGCCAGCAGCTTGGAGTTACTAGCGGAAATCACAGATACGCAGTATTTT	CASSLELLAEITDTQYF
NA	NA	TRBV19	TRBJ1-2	TGTGCCAGTAGTATGAGCGTACCCTATGGCTACACCTTC	CASSMSVPYGYTF
TRBD1	NA	TRBV29-1	TRBJ1-2	TGCAGCGTTGAGGCGACAGGGGCGTTCTATGGCTACACCTTC	CSVEATGAFYGYTF
TRBD1	NA	TRBV9	TRBJ1-1	TGTGCCAGCAGCGTCCTTAGCTCAACAGGGGGGTCCACTGAAGCTTTCTTT	CASSVLSSTGGSTEAFF
TRBD1	NA	TRBV19	TRBJ1-6	TGTGCCAGTAGTGCAGGGGGCTCACCCCTCCACTTT	CASSAGGSPLHF
TRBD1	NA	TRBV5-1	TRBJ1-1	TGCGCCAGCATGAATTTAGTCGGAGGGGGCGGTGAAGCTTTCTTT	CASMNLVGGGGEAFF
TRBD2	NA	TRBV6-5	TRBJ2-7	TGTGCCAGCAAACCTAGCGGCTCCTCCTACGAGCAGTACTTC	CASKPSGSSYEQYF
TRBD2	once	TRBV6-4	TRBJ2-1	TGTGCCAGCAGTGACGGGACTAGCAATGAGCAGTTCTTC	CASSDGTSNEQFF
NA	NA	TRBV6-1	TRBJ1-5	TGTGCCAGCAGTGATGAACTCTATAGCAATCAGCCCCAGCATTTT	CASSDELYSNQPQHF
TRBD1	few	TRBV9	TRBJ1-4	TGTGCCAGCGGCCCCGACAGGGGGCGAGGAAAACTGTTTTTT	CASGPDRGRGKLFF
NA	NA	TRBV30	TRBJ2-1	TGTGCCTGGGGCTTCGGCTACAATGAGCAGTTCTTC	CAWGFGYNEQFF
NA	NA	TRBV15	TRBJ2-5	TGTGCCACCAGCAAAGAGCTCGACAGACAAGAGACCCAGTACTTC	CATSKELDRQETQYF
NA	once	TRBV6-6	TRBJ1-4	TGTGCCAGCAGTTTCCATCAAAGCGAAAAACTGTTTTTT	CASSFHQSEKLFF